Presented here are 20 T cell receptor beta chains from one specimen sequenced in a study of cytomegalovirus exposure and HLA in healthy donors. Use of 60 Vbeta and 13 Jbeta primers characterized the PCR. Profiling relied on immunoSEQ multiplex PCR, and the TCRdb table lists in-frame clones only, not all of them. The repertoire holds about 150,000 clones, with roughly 82% as singletons. Sequencing input: PBMCs. Source of these receptors: a woman aged 45-65 years in good health and CMV-seropositive.

The chain combines TRBV7-8 with TRBJ2-7, with D possibly TRBD1 on 7 matching bases. Per germline, CDR1 SGHVS and CDR2 FQNEAQ. V lost 3 bases to trimming and J lost 2 bases, with 11 bases between them. The CDR3 has 14 amino acids. The CDR3 bases are TGTGCCAGCAGCTTTCAGGGGGGACCCTACGAGCAGTACTTC. Its translation is CASSFQGGPYEQYF.

This clone has a handful of counts. V gene TRBV6-1 combines with J gene TRBJ1-4, with 7 positions matching TRBD1. The CDR3 contains 13 residues. The V segment lost 6 bases and the J segment 7 bases; nucleotides outside the gene matches: 5. CDR1 is MNHNS and CDR2 is SASEGT in the germline V gene. The CDR3 spells CASRGTEGEKLFF. CDR3 DNA sequence: TGTGCCAGCAGGGGGACAGAGGGTGAAAAACTGTTTTTT.

This clone was observed a single time. The chain joins TRBV19 to TRBJ2-5; tentatively, D is TRBD1 (6 bases). Trimming cost V 6 bases and J 1 base, with 9 bases left between them. The germline CDR1 and CDR2 sequences are LNHDA and SQIVND (reference sequence). This CDR3 has 13 amino acids. The CDR3 DNA reads as TGTGCCAGTAGGAAACAGGGCCAAGAGACCCAGTACTTC. It translates to CASRKQGQETQYF.

The genes are TRBV7-9 and TRBJ2-1; D is unresolved. V lost 5 bases and J lost 9, with 14 bases in between. CDR3 length: 13 residues. CDR1 and CDR2 from the germline V gene are SEHNR and FQNEAQ (reference sequence). CDR3 sequence: CASSETALGEQFF. The CDR3, as DNA: TGTGCCAGCAGCGAAACAGCCTTGGGTGAGCAGTTCTTC. The whole variable domain, remainder taken from reference TRBV7-9 and TRBJ2-1, is DTGVSQNPRHKITKRGQNVTFRCDPISEHNRLYWYRQTLGQGPEFLTYFQNEAQLEKSRLLSDRFSAERPKGSFSTLEIQRTEQGDSAMYLCASSETALGEQFFGPGTRLTVL.

V is TRBV5-1 and J is TRBJ2-5, with TRBD2 identical over 10 bases. The DNA end favors TRBJ2-7, so the J call may be wrong. The CDR3 totals 18 residues. Germline V gene lookup returns CDR1 SGHRS and CDR2 YFSETQ. Written as DNA, the CDR3 is TGCGCCAGCAGCTGGGCCCCTCCGGCTAGCGGGGGCAACTACGAGCAGTACTTC. Protein sequence: CASSWAPPASGGNYEQYF.

This sequence joins TRBV6-1 and TRBJ1-1, with 8 bases that match TRBD1. CDR1 and CDR2 (germline): MNHNS, SASEGT. This CDR3 comprises 17 residues. V lost 1 base, J lost 0 bases, and 7 bases stayed unmatched. The CDR3 bases are TGTGCCAGCAGTGAAGAATACAGGGGGAACCTGAACACTGAAGCTTTCTTT. Translation: CASSEEYRGNLNTEAFF.

Notes on this clone: The junction and the germline gene differ at one end; a read error may be behind it. V is TRBV2 and J is TRBJ1-2; 9 bases are a match to TRBD1. Germline loops: CDR1 SNHLY, CDR2 FYNNEI. This CDR3 contains 17 residues. DNA for the CDR3: TGTGCCAGCAGCGAATCGACGGGACAGGGAGCTAAGTATGGCTACACCTTC. It codes for CASSESTGQGAKYGYTF. Full variable domain (rest looked up from reference TRBV2 and TRBJ1-2): EPEVTQTPSHQVTQMGQEVILRCVPISNHLYFYWYRQILGQKVEFLVSFYNNEISEKSEIFDDQFSVERPDGSNFTLKIRSTKLEDSAMYFCASSESTGQGAKYGYTFGSGTRLTVV.

This clone was counted a single time. J is TRBJ2-1 and V is TRBV18; D is perhaps TRBD2 (6 bases). This CDR3 has 15 amino acids. Germline V gene sequence: CDR1 KGHSH, CDR2 LQKENI. V lost 6 bases and J lost 2, with 14 bases in between. CDR3 protein: CASSISGSPYNEQFF. CDR3 sequence (DNA): TGTGCCAGCTCCATCAGCGGGTCCCCCTACAATGAGCAGTTCTTC. Combining the CDR3 with reference TRBV18 and TRBJ2-1 gives the whole variable domain NAGVMQNPRHLVRRRGQEARLRCSPMKGHSHVYWYRQLPEEGLKFMVYLQKENIIDESGMPKERFSAEFPKEGPSILRIQQVVRGDSAAYFCASSISGSPYNEQFFGPGTRLTVL.

The chain links TRBV9 to TRBJ1-2; TRBD1 might be the D (5 bases). The germline gives CDR1 SGDLS, CDR2 YYNGEE. The CDR3 contains 13 residues. V lost 0 bases to trimming and J lost 5 bases, with 8 bases between them. The CDR3 region has the DNA TGTGCCAGCAGCGTAGCCCAGGGTTATGGCTACACCTTC. This sequence encodes CASSVAQGYGYTF.

CDR3 in DNA: TGTGCCAGTAGTGGGGTCCGGACAGGGGGCGCGTACGAGCAGTACTTC. Its protein product is CASSGVRTGGAYEQYF. V usage is TRBV19 and J usage is TRBJ2-7, with 11 bases lining up with TRBD1. The CDR3 is 16 amino acids. Trimming removed 5 bases from V and 4 bases from J; junction bases left unmatched: 10. Germline assignment: CDR1 LNHDA and CDR2 SQIVND (reference sequence).

This clone was counted once. This chain connects TRBV7-9 to TRBJ1-4, with D maybe TRBD1 (5 bases). The CDR3 runs 13 residues. Germline values: CDR1 SEHNR, CDR2 FQNEAQ (reference sequence). Trimming removed 6 bases from V and 7 bases from J, with 12 bases in between. The CDR3 spells CASRGRVSEKLFF. CDR3 bases: TGTGCCAGCAGGGGGCGTGTAAGTGAAAAACTGTTTTTT.

This clone has a handful of counts. This chain joins TRBV7-2 and TRBJ1-5; TRBD1 matches at 7 bases. Per germline, CDR1 SGHTA and CDR2 FQGNSA. The CDR3 totals 16 residues. The ends lost 11 bases at V and 3 bases at J; junction bases unmatched: 16. CDR3 in DNA: TGTGCCCCTAATATCGACAGGGCCCCTTACAATCAGCCCCAGCATTTT. Translation gives CAPNIDRAPYNQPQHF.

The V call is TRBV10-2, the J call TRBJ2-7, with TRBD1 matching over 11 bases. The ends lost 4 bases at V and 7 bases at J; junction bases unmatched: 6. There are 14 residues in the CDR3. Germline V gene lookup returns CDR1 WSHSY and CDR2 SAAADI. DNA of the CDR3: TGCGCCAGCAGTGTCCGGACAGGGGGCAGTGAGCAGTACTTC. This translates into CASSVRTGGSEQYF.

The chain joins TRBV2 to TRBJ2-2; 11 nucleotides match TRBD2. CDR3 length: 15 amino acids. J gave up 4 bases and V 7 bases, and 5 bases lay outside the gene matches. Germline V gene data show CDR1 as SNHLY and CDR2 as FYNNEI. The CDR3 DNA sequence: TGTGCCAGCACATCTAGCGGGGGGCCCACCGGGGAGCTGTTTTTT. This encodes CASTSSGGPTGELFF.

The rearrangement joins TRBV2 to TRBJ1-1; D is uncertain. The CDR3 totals 16 residues. Germline CDR1 is SNHLY and CDR2 is FYNNEI. V dropped 6 bases and J dropped 8 bases, with 25 bases sitting between them. The CDR3 DNA reads as TGTGCCAGCAGCCCTAATTCTTTAGCCAACCGCGGGGAAGCTTTCTTT. Protein sequence: CASSPNSLANRGEAFF.

Worth noting for this clone: A read error may produce the germline difference seen at one junction end. J is TRBJ2-1 and V is TRBV7-9; 10 bases line up with TRBD1. From germline, CDR1 is SEHNR and CDR2 FQNEAQ (reference sequence). The CDR3 consists of 14 residues. Here the CDR3 reads CSSSRQGAYNEQFF. CDR3 nucleotides: TGTTCCAGCAGCAGACAGGGGGCTTACAATGAGCAGTTCTTC. The full variable domain, rest sourced from reference TRBV7-9 and TRBJ2-1, is DTGVSQNPRHKITKRGQNVTFRCDPISEHNRLYWYRQTLGQGPEFLTYFQNEAQLEKSRLLSDRFSAERPKGSFSTLEIQRTEQGDSAMYLCSSSRQGAYNEQFFGPGTRLTVL.

This clone was observed a handful of times. V usage is TRBV6-5 and J usage is TRBJ2-7, with 7 bases fitting TRBD1. The length of the CDR3 is 14 residues. Germline loops: CDR1 MNHEY, CDR2 SVGAGI. With V trimmed by 6 bases and J by 4 bases, 9 bases remained unmatched. The CDR3 here is CASRRTGLSYEQYF. The CDR3, as DNA: TGTGCCAGCAGACGGACAGGCTTGAGTTACGAGCAGTACTTC.

The rearrangement links TRBV7-9 to TRBJ2-6; D remains ambiguous. Germline CDR1 reads SEHNR; CDR2 reads FQNEAQ (reference sequence). The CDR3 sequence is 16 residues long. Trimming pared 0 bases from V and 1 base from J, leaving 7 bases between. CDR3 DNA: TGTGCCAGCAGCTTAGCAGCCATTTCTGGGGCCAACGTCCTGACTTTC. Translation: CASSLAAISGANVLTF. Full variable domain (missing parts from reference TRBV7-9 and TRBJ2-6): DTGVSQNPRHKITKRGQNVTFRCDPISEHNRLYWYRQTLGQGPEFLTYFQNEAQLEKSRLLSDRFSAERPKGSFSTLEIQRTEQGDSAMYLCASSLAAISGANVLTFGAGSRLTVL.

V and J are TRBV19 and TRBJ2-2; 11 nucleotides agree with TRBD2. This CDR3 is 15 amino acids long. Looked up from germline, CDR1 is LNHDA and CDR2 is SQIVND (reference sequence). V trimming: 7 bases; J trimming: 3 bases; junction bases outside the gene matches: 4. The CDR3 loop is CASITSGGYTGELFF. CDR3 DNA sequence: TGTGCCAGTATTACTAGCGGGGGCTACACCGGGGAGCTGTTTTTT.

The chain carries TRBV19 and TRBJ1-2; the match to TRBD1 covers 8 bases. The CDR3 loop spans 14 amino acids. The germline V gene has CDR1 LNHDA and CDR2 SQIVND (reference sequence). The ends lost 0 bases at V and 4 bases at J; junction bases unmatched: 1. The CDR3 DNA is TGTGCCAGTAGTATAGACAGGGGGCTCTATGGCTACACCTTC. This gives the protein CASSIDRGLYGYTF.